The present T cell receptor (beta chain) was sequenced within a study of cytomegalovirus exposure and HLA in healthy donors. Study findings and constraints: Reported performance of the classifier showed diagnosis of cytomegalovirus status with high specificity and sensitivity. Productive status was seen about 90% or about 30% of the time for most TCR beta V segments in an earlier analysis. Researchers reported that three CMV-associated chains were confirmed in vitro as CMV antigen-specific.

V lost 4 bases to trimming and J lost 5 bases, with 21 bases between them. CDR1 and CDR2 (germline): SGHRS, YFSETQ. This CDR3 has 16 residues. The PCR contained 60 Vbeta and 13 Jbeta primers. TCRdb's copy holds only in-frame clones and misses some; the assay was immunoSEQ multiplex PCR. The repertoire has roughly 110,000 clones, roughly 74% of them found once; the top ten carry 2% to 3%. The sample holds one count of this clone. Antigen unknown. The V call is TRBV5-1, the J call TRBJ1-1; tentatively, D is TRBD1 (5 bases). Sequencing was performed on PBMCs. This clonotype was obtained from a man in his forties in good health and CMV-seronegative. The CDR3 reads CASSPGGGLGRTEAFF. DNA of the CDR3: TGCGCCAGCAGCCCCGGGGGAGGGCTTGGTCGAACTGAAGCTTTCTTT.